A single T cell receptor (beta chain) is shown here with its context. Its antigen is unknown. These data are taken from a study of tumor-infiltrating lymphocytes in localized non-small cell lung cancer. The CDR3 runs to 13 residues. Trimming shortened V by 3 bases and J by 6 bases, and 11 bases separated the two germline ends. The germline CDR1 and CDR2 sequences are SGHAT and FQNNGV. Assay used: immunoSEQ multiplex PCR; TCRdb lists only in-frame clones, some missing. Here the sample spans around 15,000 clones, around 80% being singletons. Study-level findings and limits: TCRbeta sequencing showed higher T cell infiltration in tumors than uninvolved lung.

The TCR sequence derives from a human donor with non-small cell lung cancer. The source material was uninvolved lung tissue not adjacent to the tumor. The rearrangement links TRBV11-2 to TRBJ1-1, with D maybe TRBD1 (6 bases). CDR3 sequence (DNA): TGTGCCAGCAGCTTTTCGACAGGCCCTGAAGCTTTCTTT. This gives the protein CASSFSTGPEAFF.